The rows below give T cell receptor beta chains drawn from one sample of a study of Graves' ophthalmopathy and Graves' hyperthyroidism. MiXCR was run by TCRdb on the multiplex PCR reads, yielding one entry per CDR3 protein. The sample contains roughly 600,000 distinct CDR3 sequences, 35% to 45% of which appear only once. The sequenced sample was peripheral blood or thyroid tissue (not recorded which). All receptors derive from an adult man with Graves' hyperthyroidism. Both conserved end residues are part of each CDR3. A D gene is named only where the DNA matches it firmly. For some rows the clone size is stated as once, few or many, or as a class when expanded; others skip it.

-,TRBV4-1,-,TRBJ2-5,TGCGCCAGCAGCCAAGTAGGACAGCCTAACCAAGAGACCCAGTACTTC,CASSQVGQPNQETQYF
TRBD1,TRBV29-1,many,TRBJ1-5,TGCAGCGCCGGACAGGGGGATAATCAGCCCCAGCATTTT,CSAGQGDNQPQHF
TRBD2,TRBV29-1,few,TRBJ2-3,TGCAGCGTTGAATTTGGGTCTAGCGGCAGAGATACGCAGTATTTT,CSVEFGSSGRDTQYF
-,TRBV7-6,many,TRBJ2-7,TGTGCCAGCAGCTTATCAAGGGGCGACGAGCAGTACTTC,CASSLSRGDEQYF
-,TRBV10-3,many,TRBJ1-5,TGTGCCATCAGTGGCGGGCCGACGGTTAGTCAGCCCCAGCATTTT,CAISGGPTVSQPQHF
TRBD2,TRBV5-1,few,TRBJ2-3,TGCGCCAGCAGACTAGCGGGAAGCAGCACAGATACGCAGTATTTT,CASRLAGSSTDTQYF
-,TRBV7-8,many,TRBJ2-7,TGTGCCAGCAGCCAACGGGGGAACGAGCAGTACTTC,CASSQRGNEQYF
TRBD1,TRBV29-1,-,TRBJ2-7,TGCAGCCCCCGGGACAGGGTATACGAGCAGTACTTC,CSPRDRVYEQYF
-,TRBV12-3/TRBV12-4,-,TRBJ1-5,TGTGCCGGCAGTTTGAACCGACCCAGGGGCAATCAGCCCCAGCATTTT,CAGSLNRPRGNQPQHF
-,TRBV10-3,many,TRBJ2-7,TGTGCCATCGGTCCGGGGACCTACGAGCAGTACTTC,CAIGPGTYEQYF
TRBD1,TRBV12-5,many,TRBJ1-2,TGTGCTAGTGGTTTAAGCAGGGGGCGCGAAGGCTACACCTTC,CASGLSRGREGYTF
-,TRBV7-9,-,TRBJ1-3,TGTGCCAGCAGGAGAACAGGGCTCCCCAAGCGGTCTGGAAACACCATATATTTT,CASRRTGLPKRSGNTIYF
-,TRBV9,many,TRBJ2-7,TGTGCCAGCAGCGCGGGACCGTTTATCTCCTACGAGCAGTACTTC,CASSAGPFISYEQYF
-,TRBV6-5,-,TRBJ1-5,TGTGCCAGCAGCCCCGGTTTGCGGGGTCAGCCCCAGCATTTT,CASSPGLRGQPQHF
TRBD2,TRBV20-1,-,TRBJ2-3,TGCAGCGCAGGAGGACTAGCGGGGGGCGGCACAGATACGCAGTATTTT,CSAGGLAGGGTDTQYF
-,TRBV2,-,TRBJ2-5,TGTGCGACAGCGGGCAGGGGGGCAGATGAGACCCAGTACTTC,CATAGRGADETQYF
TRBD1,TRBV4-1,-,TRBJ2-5,TGCGCCAGCAGCCAAGATGGACAGGGGGCCGAGACCCAGTACTTC,CASSQDGQGAETQYF
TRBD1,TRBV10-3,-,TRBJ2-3,TGTGCCATCAGTGAGTTGGGACAGGGTACAGATACGCAGTATTTT,CAISELGQGTDTQYF
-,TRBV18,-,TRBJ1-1,TGTGCCAGCTCACCACAACAGGACCTTGAAGCTTTCTTT,CASSPQQDLEAFF
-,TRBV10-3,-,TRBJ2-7,TGTGCCACCCTGCAGGGGCCGAGCTCCTACGAGCAGTACTTC,CATLQGPSSYEQYF
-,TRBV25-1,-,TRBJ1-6,TGCGCCAGCAGCAAGATGTATAGCCTCGGGAATTCACCCCTCCACTTT,CASSKMYSLGNSPLHF
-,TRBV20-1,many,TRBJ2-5,TGCAGTGCTAGAGATGAGACTAGAAAGAATCGGGAGACCCAGTACTTC,CSARDETRKNRETQYF
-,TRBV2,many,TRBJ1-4,TGTGCCAGCAGTCAGACGGAACAGGGATGGGAAAAACTGTTTTTT,CASSQTEQGWEKLFF
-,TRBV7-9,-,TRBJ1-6,TGTGCCAGCGGGCTAGCGGGCAGTTTCTCACCCCTCCACTTT,CASGLAGSFSPLHF
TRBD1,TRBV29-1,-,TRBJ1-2,TGCAGCGTCGACACGACAGGGGAACGGGGCTACACCTTC,CSVDTTGERGYTF
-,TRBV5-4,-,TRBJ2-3,TGTGCCAGCAGCTTCCGAGGGGCAGATACGCAGTATTTT,CASSFRGADTQYF
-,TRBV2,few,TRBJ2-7,TGTGCCAATTCGAAAGGGGGGAACTCCTACGAGCAGTACTTC,CANSKGGNSYEQYF
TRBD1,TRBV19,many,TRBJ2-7,TGTGCCAGTAGTAACCGTTTCGGACAGGGGCGGTACGAGCAGTACTTC,CASSNRFGQGRYEQYF
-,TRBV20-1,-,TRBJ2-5,TGCAGTGCTAGTCGACTGGCGGTCCAAGAGACCCAGTACTTC,CSASRLAVQETQYF
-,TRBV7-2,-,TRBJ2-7,TGTGCCAGCTCACCAAGGGGGGCCGGCTACGAGCAGTACTTC,CASSPRGAGYEQYF
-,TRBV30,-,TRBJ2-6,TGTGCCTGGGTCCGGGACACCGGGCACGGTGGGGCCAACGTCCTGACTTTC,CAWVRDTGHGGANVLTF
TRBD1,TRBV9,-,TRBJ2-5,TGTGCCAGCAGCGGATTTTACAGGGGGGAAGAGACCCAGTACTTC,CASSGFYRGEETQYF
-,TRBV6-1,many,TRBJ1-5,TGTGCCAGCAGAGTCCGGCCGGATCAGCCCCAGCATTTT,CASRVRPDQPQHF
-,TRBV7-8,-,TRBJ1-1,TGTGCCAGCAGACCCAGGGTTATGAACACTGAAGCTTTCTTT,CASRPRVMNTEAFF
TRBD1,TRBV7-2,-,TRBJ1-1,TGTGCCAGCTCACCCGGGACAGGGAATAAGAACACTGAAGCTTTCTTT,CASSPGTGNKNTEAFF
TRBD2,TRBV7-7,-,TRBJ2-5,TGTGCTAGCAGCCGAACAGGACTAGCGGGGGCCTTACAAGAGACCCAGTACTTC,CASSRTGLAGALQETQYF
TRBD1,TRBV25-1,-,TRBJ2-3,TGTGCCAGCAGTGACGACAGGGGCGCCACAGATACGCAGTATTTT,CASSDDRGATDTQYF
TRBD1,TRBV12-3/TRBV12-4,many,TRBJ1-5,TGTGCCAGCAGTACGACAGGGGATGGCAATCAGCCCCAGCATTTT,CASSTTGDGNQPQHF
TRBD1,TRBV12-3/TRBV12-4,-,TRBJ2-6,TGTGCCAGCAGCCGGGGGACAGGGACCTCTGGGGCCAACGTCCTGACTTTC,CASSRGTGTSGANVLTF
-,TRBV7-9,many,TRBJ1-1,TGTGCCAGCAGCTTAGGGGTCATGAACACTGAAGCTTTCTTT,CASSLGVMNTEAFF
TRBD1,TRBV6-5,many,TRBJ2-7,TGTGCCAGCAGTTCCACTACAGGGGCGCTGAATTCCCACGAGCAGTACTTC,CASSSTTGALNSHEQYF
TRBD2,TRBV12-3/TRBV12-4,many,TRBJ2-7,TGTGCCAGCAGTTCTACTAGCGGGAGTTTATACGAGCAGTACTTC,CASSSTSGSLYEQYF
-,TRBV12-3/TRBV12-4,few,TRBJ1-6,TGTGCCAGCAGCTCCAGGGTCTCACCCCTCCACTTT,CASSSRVSPLHF
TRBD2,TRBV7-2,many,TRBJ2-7,TGTGCCAGCAGGGCACTAGCGGCTTCCTACGAGCAGTACTTC,CASRALAASYEQYF
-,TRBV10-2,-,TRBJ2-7,TGCGCCAGCAGTGAAGCAATATCCTACGAGCAGTACTTC,CASSEAISYEQYF
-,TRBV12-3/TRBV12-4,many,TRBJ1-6,TGTGCCAGCAGCTTGGTTGGTGGTTCCTATAATTCACCCCTCCACTTT,CASSLVGGSYNSPLHF
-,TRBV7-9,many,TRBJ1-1,TGTGCCAGCAGCTTAGGAGGGGCAGGCACTGAAGCTTTCTTT,CASSLGGAGTEAFF
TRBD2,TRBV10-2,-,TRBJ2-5,TGCGCCAGCAGTGAGGAGACTAGCGGCGTTTGGTACTTC,CASSEETSGVWYF
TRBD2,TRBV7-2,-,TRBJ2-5,TGTGCCAGCAGCTCCCTAGCGGGGGGGATGGAGACCCAGTACTTC,CASSSLAGGMETQYF
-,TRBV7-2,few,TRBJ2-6,TGTGCCAGCAGCCGAGGACAGGGGGCCAACGTCCTGACTTTC,CASSRGQGANVLTF
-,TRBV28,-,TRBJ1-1,TGTGCCAGCAGTTCAGACACCACTGAAGCTTTCTTT,CASSSDTTEAFF